The T cell receptor beta chain under discussion was sequenced for a study of blood T cell repertoires in COVID-19. Turning to the study itself: The United States, Italy and Spain were the sources of the acute and convalescent COVID-19 samples. PBMCs, B-cell-depleted T cells, or T cells provided the cDNA or gDNA that made up the material.

The CDR3 is 14 residues long. V was pared by 1 base and J by 4 bases, with 4 bases of the junction left unmatched. Germline CDR1 reads MGHRA; CDR2 reads YSYEKL. Here immunoSEQ multiplex PCR was the method, and the copy in TCRdb shows in-frame clones only, minus some. This sample has around 230,000 clones, with 75% to 90% found just once. This TCR derives from a woman aged 60-75 years with active or convalescent COVID-19. V gene TRBV4-1 combines with J gene TRBJ2-7; TRBD1 aligns across 7 bases. What was sequenced was peripheral blood. CDR3 sequence reads: CASSQGDRAYEQYF. The CDR3 DNA sequence: TGCGCCAGCAGCCAAGGGGACAGAGCTTACGAGCAGTACTTC.